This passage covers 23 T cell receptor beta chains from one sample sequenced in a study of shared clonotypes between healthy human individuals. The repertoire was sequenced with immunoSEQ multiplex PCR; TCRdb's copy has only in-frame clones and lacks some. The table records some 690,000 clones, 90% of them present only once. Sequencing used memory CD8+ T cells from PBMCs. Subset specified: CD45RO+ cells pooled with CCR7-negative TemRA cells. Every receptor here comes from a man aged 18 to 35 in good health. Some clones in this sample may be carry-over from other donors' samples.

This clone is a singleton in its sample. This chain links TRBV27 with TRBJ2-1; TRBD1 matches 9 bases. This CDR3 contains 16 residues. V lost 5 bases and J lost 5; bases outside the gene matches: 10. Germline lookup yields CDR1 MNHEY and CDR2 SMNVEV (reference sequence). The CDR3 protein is CASSLVGTGRDNEQFF. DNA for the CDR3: TGTGCCAGCAGTCTCGTTGGGACAGGGAGAGACAATGAGCAGTTCTTC.

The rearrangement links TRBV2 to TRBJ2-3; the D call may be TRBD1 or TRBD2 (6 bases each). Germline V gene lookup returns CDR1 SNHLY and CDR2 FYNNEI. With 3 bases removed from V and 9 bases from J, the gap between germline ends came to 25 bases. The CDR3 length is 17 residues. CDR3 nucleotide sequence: TGTGCCAGCAGTGATAACAGGGAGGCCTCCAGTTCCAGGACGCAGTATTTT. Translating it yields CASSDNREASSSRTQYF.

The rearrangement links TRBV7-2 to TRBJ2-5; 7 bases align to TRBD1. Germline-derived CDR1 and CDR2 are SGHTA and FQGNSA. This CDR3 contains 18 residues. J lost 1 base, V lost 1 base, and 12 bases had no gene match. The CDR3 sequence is CASSLGPTGALPQETQYF. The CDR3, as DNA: TGTGCCAGCAGCTTAGGGCCAACAGGGGCATTACCCCAAGAGACCCAGTACTTC.

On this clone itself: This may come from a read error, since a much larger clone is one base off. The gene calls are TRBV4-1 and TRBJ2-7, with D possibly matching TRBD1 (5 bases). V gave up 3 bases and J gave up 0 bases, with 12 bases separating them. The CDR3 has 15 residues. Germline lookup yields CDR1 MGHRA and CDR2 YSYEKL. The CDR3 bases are TGCGCCAGCAGCCACTTCAGGGTAAGCTCCTACGAGCAGTACTTC. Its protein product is CASSHFRVSSYEQYF.

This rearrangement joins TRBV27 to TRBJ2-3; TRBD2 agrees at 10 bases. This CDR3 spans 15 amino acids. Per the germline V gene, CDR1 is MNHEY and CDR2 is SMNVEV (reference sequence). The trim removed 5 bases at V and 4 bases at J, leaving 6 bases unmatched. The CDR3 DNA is TGTGCCAGCAGTCAGGGACTAGCGACGTCAGATACGCAGTATTTT. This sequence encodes CASSQGLATSDTQYF.

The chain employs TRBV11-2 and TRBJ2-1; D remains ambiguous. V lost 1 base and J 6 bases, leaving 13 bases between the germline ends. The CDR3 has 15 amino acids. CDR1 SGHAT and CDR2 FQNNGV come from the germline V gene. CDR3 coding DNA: TGTGCCAGCAGCTTAGTCGTTCCCGCGTTCAATGAGCAGTTCTTC. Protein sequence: CASSLVVPAFNEQFF.

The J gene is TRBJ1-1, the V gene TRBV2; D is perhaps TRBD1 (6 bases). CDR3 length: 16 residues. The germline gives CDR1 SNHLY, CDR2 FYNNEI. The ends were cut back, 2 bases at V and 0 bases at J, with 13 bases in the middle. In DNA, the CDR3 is TGTGCCAGCAGTGAATCATCTGGACAGATGAACACTGAAGCTTTCTTT. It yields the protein CASSESSGQMNTEAFF.

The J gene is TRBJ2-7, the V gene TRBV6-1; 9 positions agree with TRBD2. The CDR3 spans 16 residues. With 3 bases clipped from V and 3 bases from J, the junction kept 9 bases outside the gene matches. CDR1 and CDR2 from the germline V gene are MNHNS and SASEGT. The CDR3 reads CASSDGATSGFYEQYF. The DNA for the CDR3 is TGTGCCAGCAGTGATGGAGCGACTAGCGGTTTCTACGAGCAGTACTTC.

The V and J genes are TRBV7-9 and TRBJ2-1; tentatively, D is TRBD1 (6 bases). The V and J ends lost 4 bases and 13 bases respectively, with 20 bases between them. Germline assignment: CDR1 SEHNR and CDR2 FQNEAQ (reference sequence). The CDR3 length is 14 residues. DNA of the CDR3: TGTGCCAGCAGCTCTAAAACGCTTGGGGGCTATCAGTTCTTC. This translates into CASSSKTLGGYQFF.

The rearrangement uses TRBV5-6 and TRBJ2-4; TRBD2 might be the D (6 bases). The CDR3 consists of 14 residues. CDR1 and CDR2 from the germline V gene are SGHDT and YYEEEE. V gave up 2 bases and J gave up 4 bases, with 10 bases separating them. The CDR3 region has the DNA TGTGCCAGCAGCTTTGGGACTGATAAAAACATTCAGTACTTC. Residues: CASSFGTDKNIQYF.

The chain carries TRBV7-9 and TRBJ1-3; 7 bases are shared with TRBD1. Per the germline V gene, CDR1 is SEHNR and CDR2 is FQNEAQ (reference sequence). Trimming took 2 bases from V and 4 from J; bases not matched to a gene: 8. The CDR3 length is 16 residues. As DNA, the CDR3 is TGTGCCAGCAGCTTACGACGGGACAGCGTAGGAAACACCATATATTTT. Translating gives CASSLRRDSVGNTIYF.

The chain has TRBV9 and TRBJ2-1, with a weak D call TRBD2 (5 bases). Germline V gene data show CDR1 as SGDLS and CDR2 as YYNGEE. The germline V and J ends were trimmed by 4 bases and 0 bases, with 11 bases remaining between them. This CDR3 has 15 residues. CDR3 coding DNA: TGTGCCAGCAGCCCGTATGGGAGCTCCTACAATGAGCAGTTCTTC. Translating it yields CASSPYGSSYNEQFF.

The CDR3 reads CASSPPDPLAGGADTQYF. DNA of the CDR3: TGTGCCAGCAGTCCACCCGACCCACTAGCGGGAGGTGCAGATACGCAGTATTTT. The chain recombines TRBV27 with TRBJ2-3; 12 bases are shared with TRBD2. The germline gives CDR1 MNHEY, CDR2 SMNVEV (reference sequence). V lost 5 bases, J lost 4 bases, and 13 bases stayed unmatched. This CDR3 is 18 amino acids long.

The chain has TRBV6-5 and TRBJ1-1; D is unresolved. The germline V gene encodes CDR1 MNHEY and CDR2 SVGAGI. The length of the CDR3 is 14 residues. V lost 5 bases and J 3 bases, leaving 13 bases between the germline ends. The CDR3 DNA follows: TGTGCCAGCAGTGATTTTTTGTCCGACACTGAAGCTTTCTTT. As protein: CASSDFLSDTEAFF.

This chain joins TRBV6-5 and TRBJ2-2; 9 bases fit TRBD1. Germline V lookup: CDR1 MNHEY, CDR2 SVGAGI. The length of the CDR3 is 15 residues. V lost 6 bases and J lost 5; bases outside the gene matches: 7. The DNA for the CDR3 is TGTGCCAGCAGCCCCGGGACAGGGTATACCGGGGAGCTGTTTTTT. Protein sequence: CASSPGTGYTGELFF.

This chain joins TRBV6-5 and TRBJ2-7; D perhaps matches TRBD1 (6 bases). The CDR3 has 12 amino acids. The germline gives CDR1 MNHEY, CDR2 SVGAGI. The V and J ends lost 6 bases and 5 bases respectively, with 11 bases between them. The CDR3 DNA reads TGTGCCAGCAGACAGGGCTTAAACGAGCAGTACTTC. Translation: CASRQGLNEQYF.

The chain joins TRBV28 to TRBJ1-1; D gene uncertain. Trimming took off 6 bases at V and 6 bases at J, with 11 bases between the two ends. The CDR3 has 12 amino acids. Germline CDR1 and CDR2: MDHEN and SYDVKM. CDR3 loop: CASSFTAPEAFF. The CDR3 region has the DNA TGTGCCAGCAGCTTTACGGCCCCTGAAGCTTTCTTT.

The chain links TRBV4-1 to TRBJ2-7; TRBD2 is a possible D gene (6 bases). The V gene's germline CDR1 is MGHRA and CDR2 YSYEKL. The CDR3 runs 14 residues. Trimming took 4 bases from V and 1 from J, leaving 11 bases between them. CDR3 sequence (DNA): TGCGCCAGCAGCCTCCCGGGACTTTCCTACGAGCAGTACTTC. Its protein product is CASSLPGLSYEQYF.

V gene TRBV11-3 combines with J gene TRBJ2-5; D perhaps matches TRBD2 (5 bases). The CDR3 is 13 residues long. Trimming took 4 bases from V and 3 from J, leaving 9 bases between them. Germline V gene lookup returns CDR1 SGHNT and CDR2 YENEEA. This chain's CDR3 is CASSSSLEETQYF. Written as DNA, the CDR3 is TGTGCCAGCAGCTCTAGCTTGGAAGAGACCCAGTACTTC.

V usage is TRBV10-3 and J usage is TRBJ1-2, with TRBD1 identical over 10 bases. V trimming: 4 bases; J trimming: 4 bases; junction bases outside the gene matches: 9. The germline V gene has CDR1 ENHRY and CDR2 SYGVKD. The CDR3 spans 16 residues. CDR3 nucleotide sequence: TGTGCCATCAGTGCGGGGACAGGGGAACCAATCTATGGCTACACCTTC. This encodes CAISAGTGEPIYGYTF.

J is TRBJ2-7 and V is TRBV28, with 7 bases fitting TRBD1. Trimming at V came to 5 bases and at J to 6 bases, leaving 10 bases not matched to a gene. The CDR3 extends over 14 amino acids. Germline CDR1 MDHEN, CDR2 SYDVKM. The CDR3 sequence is CASSPTGNTGEQYF. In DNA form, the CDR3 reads TGTGCCAGCAGTCCGACAGGGAATACGGGCGAGCAGTACTTC.

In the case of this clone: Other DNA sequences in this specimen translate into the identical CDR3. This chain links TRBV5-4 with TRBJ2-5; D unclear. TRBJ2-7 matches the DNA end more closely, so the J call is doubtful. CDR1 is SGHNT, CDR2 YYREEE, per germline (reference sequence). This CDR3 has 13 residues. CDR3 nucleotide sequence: TGTGCCAGCAGCTTGGAACCAGGCAGCGAGCAGTACTTC. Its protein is CASSLEPGSEQYF.

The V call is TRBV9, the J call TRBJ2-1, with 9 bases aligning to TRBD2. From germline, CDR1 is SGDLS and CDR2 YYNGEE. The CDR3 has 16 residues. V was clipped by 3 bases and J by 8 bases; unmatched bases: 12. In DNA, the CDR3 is TGTGCCAGCAGCGCCCCGGCGGGAGGGCCCGGCGATGAGCAGTTCTTC. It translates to CASSAPAGGPGDEQFF.